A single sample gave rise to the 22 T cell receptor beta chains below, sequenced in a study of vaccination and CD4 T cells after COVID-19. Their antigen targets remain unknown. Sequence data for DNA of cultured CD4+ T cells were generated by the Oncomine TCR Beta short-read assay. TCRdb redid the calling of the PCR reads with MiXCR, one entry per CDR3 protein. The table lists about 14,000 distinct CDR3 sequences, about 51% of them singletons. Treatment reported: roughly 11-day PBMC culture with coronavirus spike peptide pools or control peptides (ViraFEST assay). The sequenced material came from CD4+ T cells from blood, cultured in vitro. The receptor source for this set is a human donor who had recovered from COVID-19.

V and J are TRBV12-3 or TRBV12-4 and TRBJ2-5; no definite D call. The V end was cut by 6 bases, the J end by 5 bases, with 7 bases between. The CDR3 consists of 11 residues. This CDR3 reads CASSSRETQYF. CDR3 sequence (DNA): TGTGCCAGCAGCTCCAGGGAGACCCAGTACTTC.

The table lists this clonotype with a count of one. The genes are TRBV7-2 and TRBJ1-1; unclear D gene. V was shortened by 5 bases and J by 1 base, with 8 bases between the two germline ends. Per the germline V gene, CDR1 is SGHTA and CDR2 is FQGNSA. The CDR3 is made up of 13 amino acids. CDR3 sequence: CASSLDPNTEAFF. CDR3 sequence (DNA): TGTGCCAGCAGCCTAGACCCGAACACTGAAGCTTTCTTT.

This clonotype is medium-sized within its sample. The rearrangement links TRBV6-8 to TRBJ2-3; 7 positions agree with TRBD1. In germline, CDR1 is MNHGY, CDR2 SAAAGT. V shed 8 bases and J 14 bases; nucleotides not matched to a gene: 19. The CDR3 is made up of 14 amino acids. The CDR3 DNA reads TGTGCCAGCCATGTCGGGCAGGGGGAAGTCGGCCGGTATTTT. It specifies CASHVGQGEVGRYF.

The CDR3 DNA sequence: TGTGCCAGCTCACCAGATCACAGCCCTAACTATGGCTACACCTTC. This sequence encodes CASSPDHSPNYGYTF. The rearrangement uses TRBV18 and TRBJ1-2; D is unresolved. The germline V gene has CDR1 KGHSH and CDR2 LQKENI. The V gene lost 2 bases and the J gene lost 0 bases, with 10 bases spanning the gap. The CDR3 runs to 15 residues.

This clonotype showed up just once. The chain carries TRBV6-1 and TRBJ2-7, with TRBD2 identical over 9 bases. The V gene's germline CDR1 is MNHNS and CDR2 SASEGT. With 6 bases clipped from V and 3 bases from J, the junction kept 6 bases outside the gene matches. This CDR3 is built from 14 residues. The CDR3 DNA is TGTGCCAGCAGAGGGGCGGGAGGGCGCTACGAGCAGTACTTC. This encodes CASRGAGGRYEQYF.

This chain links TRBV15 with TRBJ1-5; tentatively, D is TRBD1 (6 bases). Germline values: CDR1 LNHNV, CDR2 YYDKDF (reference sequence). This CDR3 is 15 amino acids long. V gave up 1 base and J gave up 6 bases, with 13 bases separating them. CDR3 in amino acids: CATSRAHRAGQPQHF. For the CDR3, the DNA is TGTGCCACCAGCAGAGCCCACAGGGCAGGTCAGCCCCAGCATTTT.

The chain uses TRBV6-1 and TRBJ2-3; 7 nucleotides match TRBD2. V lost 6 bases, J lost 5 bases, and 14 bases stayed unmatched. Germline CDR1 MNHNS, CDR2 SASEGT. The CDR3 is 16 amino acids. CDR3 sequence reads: CASSATSGNYGDTQYF. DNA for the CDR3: TGTGCCAGCAGCGCAACAAGCGGGAACTATGGAGATACGCAGTATTTT.

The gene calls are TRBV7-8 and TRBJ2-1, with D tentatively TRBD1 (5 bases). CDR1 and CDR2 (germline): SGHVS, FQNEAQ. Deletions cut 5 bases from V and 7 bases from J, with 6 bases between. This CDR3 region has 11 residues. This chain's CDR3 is CASSDRNEQFF. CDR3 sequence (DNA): TGTGCCAGCAGCGACAGAAATGAGCAGTTCTTC.

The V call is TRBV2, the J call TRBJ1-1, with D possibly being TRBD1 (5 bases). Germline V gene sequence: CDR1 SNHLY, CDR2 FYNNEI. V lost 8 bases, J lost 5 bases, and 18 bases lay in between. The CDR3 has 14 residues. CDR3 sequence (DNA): TGTGCCAGCCAATGGGGCCGACGCGAGACTGAAGCTTTCTTT. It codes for CASQWGRRETEAFF.

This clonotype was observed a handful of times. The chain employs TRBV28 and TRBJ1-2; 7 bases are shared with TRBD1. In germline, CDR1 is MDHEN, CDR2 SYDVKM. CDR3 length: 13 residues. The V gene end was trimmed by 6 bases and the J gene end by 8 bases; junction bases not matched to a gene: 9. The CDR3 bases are TGTGCCAGCAGCGATAACAGGGGAAGGGGCTACACCTTC. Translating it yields CASSDNRGRGYTF.

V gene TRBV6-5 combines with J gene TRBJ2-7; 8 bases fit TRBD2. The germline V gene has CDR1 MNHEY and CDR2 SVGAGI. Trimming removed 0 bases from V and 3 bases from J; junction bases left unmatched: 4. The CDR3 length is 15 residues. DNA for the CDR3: TGTGCCAGCAGTTACTCCACTAGCGGAGTCTACGAGCAGTACTTC. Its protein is CASSYSTSGVYEQYF.

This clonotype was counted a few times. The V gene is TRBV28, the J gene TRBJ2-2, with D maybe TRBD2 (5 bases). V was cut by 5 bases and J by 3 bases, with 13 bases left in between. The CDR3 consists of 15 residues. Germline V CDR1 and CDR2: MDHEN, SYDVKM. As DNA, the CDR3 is TGTGCCAGCAGTCCTCTGTCGGGGTACACCGGGGAGCTGTTTTTT. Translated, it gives CASSPLSGYTGELFF.

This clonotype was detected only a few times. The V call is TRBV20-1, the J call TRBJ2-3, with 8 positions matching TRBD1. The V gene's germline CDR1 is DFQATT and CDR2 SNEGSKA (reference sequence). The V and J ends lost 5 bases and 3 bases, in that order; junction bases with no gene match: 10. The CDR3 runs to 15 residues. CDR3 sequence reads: CSAPDPGQGTDTQYF. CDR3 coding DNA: TGCAGTGCTCCCGACCCTGGACAGGGAACAGATACGCAGTATTTT.

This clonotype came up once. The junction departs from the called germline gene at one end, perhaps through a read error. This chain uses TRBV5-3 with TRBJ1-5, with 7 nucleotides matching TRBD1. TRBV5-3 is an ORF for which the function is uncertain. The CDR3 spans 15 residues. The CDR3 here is CASSLGTDSNQPQHF. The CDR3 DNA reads TGTGCCAGCAGCTTGGGGACAGATAGCAATCAGCCCCAGCATTTT.

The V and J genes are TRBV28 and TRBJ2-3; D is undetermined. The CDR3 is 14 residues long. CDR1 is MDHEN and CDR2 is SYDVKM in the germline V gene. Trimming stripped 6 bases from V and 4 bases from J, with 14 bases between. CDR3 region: CASSRSSVSDTQYF. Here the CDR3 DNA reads TGTGCCAGCAGCAGGAGTTCGGTATCAGATACGCAGTATTTT.

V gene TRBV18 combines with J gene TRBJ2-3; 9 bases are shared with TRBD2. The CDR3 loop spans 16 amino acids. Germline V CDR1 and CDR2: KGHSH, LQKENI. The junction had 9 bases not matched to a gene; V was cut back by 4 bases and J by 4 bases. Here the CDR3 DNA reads TGTGCCAGCTCACTACGTGCGGGAGGGCCATCAGATACGCAGTATTTT. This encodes CASSLRAGGPSDTQYF.

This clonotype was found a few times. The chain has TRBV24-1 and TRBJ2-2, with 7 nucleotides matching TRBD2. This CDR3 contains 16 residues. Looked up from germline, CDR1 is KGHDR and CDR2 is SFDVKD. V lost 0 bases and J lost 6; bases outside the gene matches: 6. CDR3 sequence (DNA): TGTGCCACCAGTGATTTGAAGCGGGAAAGATCCGGGGAGCTGTTTTTT. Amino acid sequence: CATSDLKRERSGELFF.

The CDR3 spells CASRSGPQERYTF. In DNA, the CDR3 is TGTGCCAGCAGATCGGGACCGCAGGAGCGCTACACCTTC. This sequence joins TRBV28 and TRBJ1-2; D perhaps matches TRBD1 (5 bases). The length of the CDR3 is 13 residues. Trimming cost V 6 bases and J 9 bases, with 17 bases left between them. The germline CDR1 and CDR2 sequences are MDHEN and SYDVKM.

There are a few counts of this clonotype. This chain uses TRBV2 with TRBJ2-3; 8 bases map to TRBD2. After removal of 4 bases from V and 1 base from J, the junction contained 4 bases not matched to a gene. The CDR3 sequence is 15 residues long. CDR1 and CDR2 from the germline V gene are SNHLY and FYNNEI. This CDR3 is CASSVLREGTDTQYF. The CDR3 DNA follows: TGTGCCAGCAGTGTACTGCGGGAGGGCACAGATACGCAGTATTTT.

CDR3 sequence: CASSLVRLAATGELFF. CDR3 DNA sequence: TGTGCCAGCAGCTTAGTCCGACTAGCGGCTACCGGGGAGCTGTTTTTT. This chain uses TRBV7-6 with TRBJ2-2; 9 bases line up with TRBD2. V shed 1 base, J shed 5 bases, and the junction held 5 bases outside the gene matches. This CDR3 has 16 amino acids. Germline CDR1 SGHVS, CDR2 FNYEAQ.

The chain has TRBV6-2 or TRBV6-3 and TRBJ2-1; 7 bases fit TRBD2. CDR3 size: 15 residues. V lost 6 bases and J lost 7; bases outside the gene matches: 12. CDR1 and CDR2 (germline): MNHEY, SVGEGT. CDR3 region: CASSRLLGRANEQFF. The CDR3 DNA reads TGTGCCAGCAGCCGCTTATTAGGGAGGGCTAATGAGCAGTTCTTC.

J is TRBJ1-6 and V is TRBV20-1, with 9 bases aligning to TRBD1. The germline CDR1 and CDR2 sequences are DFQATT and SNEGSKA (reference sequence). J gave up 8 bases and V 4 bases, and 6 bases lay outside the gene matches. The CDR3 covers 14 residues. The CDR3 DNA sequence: TGCAGTGCTAACACAGGGGGCAGGGATTCACCCCTCCACTTT. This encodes CSANTGGRDSPLHF.